This T cell receptor beta chain stems from a study of memory CD4+ T cells and cytomegalovirus serostatus. Study information: Of the healthy Belgian adults, under 10 were CMV seropositive and fewer than 30 seronegative. Study-level results: Each of approximately 70 CMV-associated TCRbeta sequences occurred in one to five individuals.

For this clone: The antigen is undetermined.

The J segment lost 4 bases and the V segment lost 0 bases, leaving 3 bases of the junction unmatched. Germline loops: CDR1 SQVTM, CDR2 ANQGSEA. The CDR3 covers 14 residues. Libraries were prepared by immunoSEQ multiplex PCR; TCRdb keeps only in-frame clonotypes and omits some of them. Here the sample spans roughly 67,000 clones, about three quarters being singletons. The sort gate was single viable CD3+CD4+CD8-CD45RO+ cells for memory CD4+ T cells. The sequencing input was memory CD4+ T cells from blood. This TCR was recovered from an adult in good health and CMV-seropositive. V gene TRBV29-1 combines with J gene TRBJ2-1; 7 bases fit TRBD1. Here the CDR3 DNA reads TGCAGCGTTGAAGACCAGACAGGGTACAATGAGCAGTTCTTC. Translation gives CSVEDQTGYNEQFF.